What follows are 11 T cell receptor beta chains derived from one specimen sequenced in a study of T cells after yellow fever vaccination. From the 5' RACE reads, TCRdb called clonotypes with MiXCR, one entry per CDR3 protein. There are roughly 150,000 distinct CDR3 sequences in the sample; 7.7% occur only once, and about 0.73% lies in the top ten. This sample comprised CD4+ T cells sorted from PBMCs, obtained 5 days after the yellow fever booster vaccination. Source of these receptors: a man younger than 40 who received the YFV17D yellow fever vaccine.

This clonotype was counted many times. The rearrangement joins TRBV9 to TRBJ2-1; the match to TRBD2 covers 14 bases. After removal of 0 bases from V and 8 bases from J, the junction contained 4 bases not matched to a gene. This CDR3 spans 16 amino acids. Germline CDR1 and CDR2: SGDLS and YYNGEE. The CDR3 region is CASSVGGLAGVHEQFF. Here the CDR3 DNA reads TGTGCCAGCAGCGTAGGGGGACTAGCGGGAGTGCATGAGCAGTTCTTC.

This clonotype was detected ten times or more. The CDR3 region is CASSQTARGYNEQFF. In DNA, the CDR3 is TGCGCCAGCAGCCAAACCGCCCGGGGATACAATGAGCAGTTCTTC. The chain recombines TRBV4-3 with TRBJ2-1; D may be TRBD2 (5 bases). This CDR3 comprises 15 residues. Trimming shortened V by 2 bases and J by 4 bases, and 12 bases separated the two germline ends. Germline lookup yields CDR1 LGHNA and CDR2 YSLEER.

This clonotype appeared a few times. The CDR3 coding sequence is TGTGCCAGCTCACCAGCCGGTCGGTCCAACACTGAAGCTTTCTTT. Translated: CASSPAGRSNTEAFF. The rearrangement joins TRBV18 to TRBJ1-1; D remains unclear. V lost 2 bases and J 2 bases, leaving 12 bases between the germline ends. Germline CDR1 is KGHSH and CDR2 is LQKENI. The CDR3 has 15 amino acids.

Remarks on this clonotype: A read error may be the cause here, since a much bigger clone is one base away. V and J are TRBV4-3 and TRBJ1-1, with D uncertain. The V and J ends lost 4 bases and 2 bases respectively, with 17 bases between them. CDR3 size: 16 residues. Germline V CDR1 and CDR2: LGHNA, YSLEER. CDR3 loop: CASSPRYSWGNTEAFF. CDR3 DNA: TGCGCCAGCAGCCCCCGGTACAGCTGGGGAAACACTGAAGCTTTCTTT.

This clonotype was counted between two and nine times. The J gene is TRBJ1-1, the V gene TRBV30; D is perhaps TRBD1 (5 bases). Germline CDR1 GTSNPN, CDR2 SVGIG (reference sequence). CDR3 length equals 13 residues. Trimming left V 2 bases short and J 1 base short, with 8 bases between. CDR3 protein: CAWSPGTNTEAFF. The CDR3 coding sequence is TGTGCCTGGAGTCCAGGGACGAACACTGAAGCTTTCTTT. The complete variable domain, with remaining parts taken from reference TRBV30 and TRBJ1-1, reads SQTIHQWPATLVQPVGSPLSLECTVEGTSNPNLYWYRQAAGRGLQLLFYSVGIGQISSEVPQNLSASRPQDRQFILSSKKLLLSDSGFYLCAWSPGTNTEAFFGQGTRLTVV.

The table lists this clonotype with many counts. The chain links TRBV27 to TRBJ2-3; 11 bases fit TRBD2. The CDR3 sequence is 15 residues long. The germline gives CDR1 MNHEY, CDR2 SMNVEV (reference sequence). V shed 4 bases, J shed 6 bases, and the junction held 6 bases outside the gene matches. The chain's CDR3 is CASSSRTSGSDTQYF. In DNA, the CDR3 is TGTGCCAGCAGTTCAAGAACTAGCGGGAGTGATACGCAGTATTTT.

This clonotype was detected ten times or more. V usage is TRBV3-1 and J usage is TRBJ2-5; 9 nucleotides match TRBD1. The CDR3 has 15 amino acids. Germline CDR1 LGHDT, CDR2 YNNKEL (reference sequence). The V and J ends lost 1 base and 4 bases, in that order; junction bases with no gene match: 4. CDR3 coding DNA: TGTGCCAGCAGCCAAGGCAGGGGACAGGGAGAGACCCAGTACTTC. It codes for CASSQGRGQGETQYF.

This clonotype was seen ten or more times. This rearrangement joins TRBV5-1 to TRBJ2-1, with 7 bases matching TRBD1. Germline V gene data show CDR1 as SGHRS and CDR2 as YFSETQ. This CDR3 is built from 14 residues. After removal of 4 bases from V and 7 bases from J, the junction contained 8 bases not matched to a gene. The CDR3 loop reads CASSNPGGLNEQFF. DNA for the CDR3: TGCGCCAGCAGCAACCCAGGGGGTCTTAATGAGCAGTTCTTC.

In its sample, this clonotype was seen a few times. This chain joins TRBV5-4 and TRBJ2-3, with D hard to call. V was shortened by 2 bases and J by 5 bases, with 12 bases between the two germline ends. This CDR3 is built from 14 residues. Per the germline V gene, CDR1 is SGHNT and CDR2 is YYREEE (reference sequence). CDR3 sequence (DNA): TGTGCCAGCAGCTTTCTAGAGGCAGGAGATACGCAGTATTTT. Amino acids: CASSFLEAGDTQYF.

This clonotype was seen many times. The rearrangement uses TRBV5-1 and TRBJ2-5, with D perhaps matching TRBD2 (6 bases). The germline CDR1 and CDR2 sequences are SGHRS and YFSETQ. The CDR3 is 12 amino acids. V gave up 5 bases and J gave up 1 base, with 6 bases separating them. The CDR3 bases are TGCGCCAGCAGGGGACTCCAAGAGACCCAGTACTTC. Its protein is CASRGLQETQYF.

The table lists this clonotype with many counts. This sequence joins TRBV18 and TRBJ2-6; 13 bases are a match to TRBD2. The CDR3 covers 19 residues. CDR1 is KGHSH, CDR2 LQKENI, per germline. The J segment lost 0 bases and the V segment lost 4 bases, leaving 6 bases of the junction unmatched. This CDR3 is CASSQLAGGQLSGANVLTF. DNA of the CDR3: TGTGCCAGCTCACAACTAGCGGGAGGGCAACTCTCTGGGGCCAACGTCCTGACTTTC.